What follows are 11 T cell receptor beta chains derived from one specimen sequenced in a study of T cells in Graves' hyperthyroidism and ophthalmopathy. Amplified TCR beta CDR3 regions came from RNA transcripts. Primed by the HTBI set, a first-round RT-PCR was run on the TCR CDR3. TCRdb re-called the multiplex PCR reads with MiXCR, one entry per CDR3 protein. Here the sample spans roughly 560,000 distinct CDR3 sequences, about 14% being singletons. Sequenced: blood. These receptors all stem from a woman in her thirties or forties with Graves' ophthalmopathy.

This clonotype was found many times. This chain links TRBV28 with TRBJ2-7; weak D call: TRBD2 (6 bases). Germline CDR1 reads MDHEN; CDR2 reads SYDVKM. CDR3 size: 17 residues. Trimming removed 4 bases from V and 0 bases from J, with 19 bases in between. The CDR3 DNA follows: TGTGCCAGCAGTTCTACCTCGGGACTCCCGAGCTCCTACGAGCAGTACTTC. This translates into CASSSTSGLPSSYEQYF.

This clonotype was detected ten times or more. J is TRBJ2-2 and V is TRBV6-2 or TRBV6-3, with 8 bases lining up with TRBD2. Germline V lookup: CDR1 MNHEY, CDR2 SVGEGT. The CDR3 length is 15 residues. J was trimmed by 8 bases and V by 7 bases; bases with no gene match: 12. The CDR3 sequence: CASKEREYFTGELFF. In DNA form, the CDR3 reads TGTGCCAGCAAGGAGCGGGAGTATTTTACTGGGGAGCTGTTTTTT.

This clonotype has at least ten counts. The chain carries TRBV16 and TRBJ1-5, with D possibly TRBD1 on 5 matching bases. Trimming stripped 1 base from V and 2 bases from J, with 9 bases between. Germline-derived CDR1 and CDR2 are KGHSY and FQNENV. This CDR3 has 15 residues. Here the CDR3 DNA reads TGTGCCAGCAGCCAATTCGCGACAGGCAATCAGCCCCAGCATTTT. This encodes CASSQFATGNQPQHF.

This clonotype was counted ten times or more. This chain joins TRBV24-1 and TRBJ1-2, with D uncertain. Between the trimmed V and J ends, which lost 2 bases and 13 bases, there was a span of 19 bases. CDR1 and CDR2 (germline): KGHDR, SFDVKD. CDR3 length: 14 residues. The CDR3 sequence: CATSDSLSPLLATF. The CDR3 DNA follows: TGTGCCACCAGTGATTCGTTGTCCCCCCTTTTAGCCACCTTC.

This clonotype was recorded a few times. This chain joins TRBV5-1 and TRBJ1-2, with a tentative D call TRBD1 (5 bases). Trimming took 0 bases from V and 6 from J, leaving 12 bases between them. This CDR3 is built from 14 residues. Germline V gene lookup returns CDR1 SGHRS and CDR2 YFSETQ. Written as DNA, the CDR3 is TGCGCCAGCAGCTTGGGGGGCTCGCGCGATGGCTACACCTTC. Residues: CASSLGGSRDGYTF.

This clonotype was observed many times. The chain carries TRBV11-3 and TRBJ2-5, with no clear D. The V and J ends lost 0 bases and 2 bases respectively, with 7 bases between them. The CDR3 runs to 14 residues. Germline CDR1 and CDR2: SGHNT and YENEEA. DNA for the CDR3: TGTGCCAGCAGCTTAGATCCCAATCAAGAGACCCAGTACTTC. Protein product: CASSLDPNQETQYF.

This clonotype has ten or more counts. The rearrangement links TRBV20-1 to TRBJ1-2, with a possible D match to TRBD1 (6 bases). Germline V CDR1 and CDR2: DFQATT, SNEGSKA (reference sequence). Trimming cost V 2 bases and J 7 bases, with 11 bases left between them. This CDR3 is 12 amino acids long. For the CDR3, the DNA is TGCAGTGCTAGAATAACAGGGCCTGGCTACACCTTC. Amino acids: CSARITGPGYTF.

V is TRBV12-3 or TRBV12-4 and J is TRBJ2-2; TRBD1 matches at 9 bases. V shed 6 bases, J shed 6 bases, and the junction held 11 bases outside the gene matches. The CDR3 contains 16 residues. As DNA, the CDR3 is TGTGCCAGCAGCATTGGACAGGGGAAGTTTTCCGGGGAGCTGTTTTTT. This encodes CASSIGQGKFSGELFF.

CDR3 sequence: CATSRDLGGDTQYF. The CDR3 nucleotides are TGTGCCACCAGCAGAGATCTAGGAGGAGATACGCAGTATTTT. V and J are TRBV15 and TRBJ2-3; weak D call: TRBD2 (5 bases). CDR3 length: 14 residues. V dropped 0 bases and J dropped 5 bases, with 9 bases sitting between them. In germline, CDR1 is LNHNV, CDR2 YYDKDF (reference sequence).

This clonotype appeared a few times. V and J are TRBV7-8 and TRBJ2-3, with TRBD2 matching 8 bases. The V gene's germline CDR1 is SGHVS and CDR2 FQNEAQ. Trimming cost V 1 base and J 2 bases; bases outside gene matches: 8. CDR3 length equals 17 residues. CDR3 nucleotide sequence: TGTGCCAGCAGCTTAGGAGGAGTAGCGGGATACACAGATACGCAGTATTTT. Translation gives CASSLGGVAGYTDTQYF.

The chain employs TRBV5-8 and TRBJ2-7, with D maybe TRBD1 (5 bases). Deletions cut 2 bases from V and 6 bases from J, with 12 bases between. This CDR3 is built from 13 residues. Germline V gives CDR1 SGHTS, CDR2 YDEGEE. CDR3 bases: TGTGCCAGCAGCTTTGTCCAGGGTGGCGAGCAGTACTTC. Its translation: CASSFVQGGEQYF.